This entry lists 21 T cell receptor beta chains sequenced from one sample in a study of identical twins. TCRdb analysed the 5' RACE reads with MiXCR anew, one entry per CDR3 protein. Among hundreds of thousands of distinct CDR3 sequences, 21% were seen once, and the ten largest hold over 4%. The same sample was also studied in work on T cells expressing NK-cell markers.

Sequenced sample: PBMCs. The receptor source for this set is a young woman in good health.

This sequence joins TRBV6-5 and TRBJ2-7; the D is unclear. Germline-derived CDR1 and CDR2 are MNHEY and SVGAGI. The CDR3 runs to 12 residues. V was shortened by 6 bases and J by 2 bases, with 8 bases between the two germline ends. The CDR3 sequence is CASRNKAYEQYF. CDR3 sequence (DNA): TGTGCCAGCAGGAATAAGGCCTACGAGCAGTACTTC.

This clonotype was seen a few times. The chain joins TRBV6-5 to TRBJ2-1; 9 nucleotides agree with TRBD2. Unmatched junction bases numbered 6, after V lost 0 bases and J lost 6 bases. Germline CDR1 is MNHEY and CDR2 is SVGAGI. This CDR3 has 16 residues. As DNA, the CDR3 is TGTGCCAGCAGTTACTCGACCGGACTAGCGTCCAATGAGCAGTTCTTC. Translation gives CASSYSTGLASNEQFF.

CDR3 DNA: TGTGCCACCCAGGGGGGCCGCACCTACAATGAGCAGTTCTTC. Its translation: CATQGGRTYNEQFF. The rearrangement links TRBV6-1 to TRBJ2-1; D possibly corresponds to TRBD1 (7 bases). V lost 10 bases, J lost 2 bases, and 15 bases lay in between. This CDR3 is 14 amino acids long. Looked up from germline, CDR1 is MNHNS and CDR2 is SASEGT.

The genes are TRBV27 and TRBJ2-3; D uncertain. The V gene's germline CDR1 is MNHEY and CDR2 SMNVEV (reference sequence). V was cut by 3 bases and J by 4 bases, with 8 bases left in between. The CDR3 loop spans 13 amino acids. The CDR3 sequence: CASSLGWSDTQYF. The DNA for the CDR3 is TGTGCCAGCAGTTTGGGCTGGTCAGATACGCAGTATTTT.

The chain carries TRBV20-1 and TRBJ2-3, with TRBD1 as a possible D gene (6 bases). The CDR3 totals 16 residues. The V and J ends lost 0 bases and 1 base respectively, with 14 bases between them. From germline, CDR1 is DFQATT and CDR2 SNEGSKA (reference sequence). CDR3: CSARDLRGAGTDTQYF. CDR3 in DNA: TGCAGTGCTAGAGATCTCAGGGGCGCGGGCACAGATACGCAGTATTTT.

The sample holds a few counts of this clonotype. This chain connects TRBV7-6 to TRBJ2-1; D is uncertain. CDR1 is SGHVS, CDR2 FNYEAQ, per germline. This CDR3 has 16 residues. V shed 4 bases and J shed 9 bases, with 22 bases lying between them. DNA for the CDR3: TGTGCCAGCAGCTCCGTTTACAGTGCCTTACAAGTTGAGCAGTTCTTC. It is translated as CASSSVYSALQVEQFF.

V usage is TRBV6-1 and J usage is TRBJ2-2; 11 nucleotides align to TRBD2. The V and J ends lost 10 bases and 5 bases, in that order; junction bases with no gene match: 12. CDR1 is MNHNS, CDR2 SASEGT, per germline. The CDR3 runs 16 residues. DNA of the CDR3: TGTGCCACCAAGGCTTTCGGGACTAGCGGTACCGGGGAGCTGTTTTTT. Translation: CATKAFGTSGTGELFF.

There are a few counts of this clonotype. The V gene is TRBV20-1, the J gene TRBJ1-1; a weak D match, TRBD1 (5 bases). V was trimmed by 0 bases and J by 5 bases, leaving 13 bases between them. The CDR3 is made up of 14 amino acids. Germline V gives CDR1 DFQATT, CDR2 SNEGSKA (reference sequence). In nucleotides, the CDR3 is TGCAGTGCTAGAGATCGGGGGGGATCTACTGAAGCTTTCTTT. It specifies CSARDRGGSTEAFF.

This clonotype was recorded many times. The chain carries TRBV20-1 and TRBJ2-5; D perhaps matches TRBD2 (6 bases). CDR1 is DFQATT and CDR2 is SNEGSKA in the germline V gene (reference sequence). Trimming took 4 bases from V and 3 from J, leaving 12 bases between them. This CDR3 region has 13 residues. Here the CDR3 reads CSATRDFEETQYF. The CDR3 DNA sequence: TGCAGTGCTACCAGGGACTTCGAAGAGACCCAGTACTTC.

The table lists this clonotype with many counts. The chain links TRBV6-1 to TRBJ2-7, with 11 bases identical to TRBD1. There are 15 residues in the CDR3. Germline CDR1 reads MNHNS; CDR2 reads SASEGT. The J segment lost 2 bases and the V segment lost 6 bases, leaving 6 bases of the junction unmatched. The CDR3 is CASSLGGQGAYEQYF. As DNA, the CDR3 is TGTGCCAGCAGCCTCGGGGGACAGGGGGCCTACGAGCAGTACTTC.

This clonotype was seen many times. The chain employs TRBV2 and TRBJ2-1; the D call may be TRBD1 or TRBD2 (6 bases each). Germline-derived CDR1 and CDR2 are SNHLY and FYNNEI. The CDR3 totals 15 residues. Deletions cut 7 bases from V and 0 bases from J, with 13 bases between. The CDR3 DNA sequence: TGTGCCAGCATTGGGGGGCCGAGCTCCTACAATGAGCAGTTCTTC. Translation gives CASIGGPSSYNEQFF.

This clonotype was recorded only once. The J gene is TRBJ2-1, the V gene TRBV4-1; 13 bases agree with TRBD2. J was trimmed by 2 bases and V by 1 base; bases with no gene match: 14. Germline V lookup: CDR1 MGHRA, CDR2 YSYEKL. This CDR3 is built from 21 residues. CDR3 nucleotide sequence: TGCGCCAGCAGCCAAGGGAGACTAGCGGGAGGCCGCAGCGACACCTACAATGAGCAGTTCTTC. Its translation: CASSQGRLAGGRSDTYNEQFF.

This clonotype was detected a few times. The chain uses TRBV12-3 or TRBV12-4 and TRBJ2-5; 8 bases line up with TRBD1. Trimming at V came to 10 bases and at J to 1 base, leaving 5 bases not matched to a gene. The CDR3 sequence is 13 residues long. CDR3: CATGRGPQETQYF. The CDR3, as DNA: TGTGCCACGGGCAGGGGGCCCCAAGAGACCCAGTACTTC.

V is TRBV5-6 and J is TRBJ2-3; TRBD2 matches 9 bases. Germline CDR1 reads SGHDT; CDR2 reads YYEEEE. This CDR3 region has 14 residues. V gave up 2 bases and J gave up 7 bases; unmatched junction bases: 5. In DNA, the CDR3 is TGTGCCAGCAGCTTTAGCGGGAGTAGGAATACGCAGTATTTT. This gives the protein CASSFSGSRNTQYF. Together with reference TRBV5-6 and TRBJ2-3, the CDR3 gives the full variable domain: DAGVTQSPTHLIKTRGQQVTLRCSPKSGHDTVSWYQQALGQGPQFIFQYYEEEERQRGNFPDRFSGHQFPNYSSELNVNALLLGDSALYLCASSFSGSRNTQYFGPGTRLTVL.

This clonotype was seen many times. In nucleotides, the CDR3 is TGTGCCAGCAGCTACGGTCGGACTGAAGCTTTCTTT. This sequence encodes CASSYGRTEAFF. This chain links TRBV6-2 or TRBV6-3 with TRBJ1-1, with unresolved D. Looked up from germline, CDR1 is MNHEY and CDR2 is SVGEGT. The CDR3 extends over 12 amino acids. The ends were cut back, 6 bases at V and 5 bases at J, with 10 bases in the middle.

The chain is built from TRBV9 and TRBJ2-3; 7 nucleotides align to TRBD2. After removal of 6 bases from V and 6 bases from J, the junction contained 10 bases not matched to a gene. CDR1 is SGDLS and CDR2 is YYNGEE in the germline V gene. There are 14 residues in the CDR3. The CDR3 reads CASTGAGPPDTQYF. For the CDR3, the DNA is TGTGCCAGCACCGGAGCGGGACCCCCGGATACGCAGTATTTT.

The V and J genes are TRBV5-1 and TRBJ2-1, with D perhaps matching TRBD2 (5 bases). V lost 0 bases and J 1 base, leaving 8 bases between the germline ends. The germline CDR1 and CDR2 sequences are SGHRS and YFSETQ. The CDR3 is 15 amino acids. CDR3 region: CASSLAPGSYNEQFF. The CDR3 DNA is TGCGCCAGCAGCTTGGCCCCGGGGTCCTACAATGAGCAGTTCTTC.

This clonotype was seen a few times. The chain joins TRBV20-1 to TRBJ2-2; tentatively, D is TRBD2 (5 bases). CDR3 length equals 16 residues. The ends were cut back, 2 bases at V and 6 bases at J, with 19 bases in the middle. The germline V gene encodes CDR1 DFQATT and CDR2 SNEGSKA (reference sequence). CDR3 sequence reads: CSARSPPEGAAGELFF. Here the CDR3 DNA reads TGCAGTGCTAGATCCCCTCCAGAGGGCGCGGCCGGGGAGCTGTTTTTT.

The chain couples TRBV20-1 to TRBJ2-5, with a tentative D call TRBD2 (6 bases). V was pared by 0 bases and J by 7 bases, with 12 bases between. From germline, CDR1 is DFQATT and CDR2 SNEGSKA (reference sequence). The CDR3 extends over 13 amino acids. The DNA of the CDR3 is TGCAGTGCTAGAGATCGGCTAGCGAGGACCCAGTACTTC. It specifies CSARDRLARTQYF.

This clonotype appeared many times. V gene TRBV9 combines with J gene TRBJ2-7, with D unclear. Trimming left V 4 bases short and J 2 bases short, with 4 bases between. CDR1 is SGDLS and CDR2 is YYNGEE in the germline V gene. There are 11 residues in the CDR3. The CDR3 spells CASSPPYEQYF. In nucleotides, the CDR3 is TGTGCCAGCAGCCCTCCCTACGAGCAGTACTTC. The complete variable domain, with remaining parts taken from reference TRBV9 and TRBJ2-7, reads DSGVTQTPKHLITATGQRVTLRCSPRSGDLSVYWYQQSLDQGLQFLIQYYNGEERAKGNILERFSAQQFPDLHSELNLSSLELGDSALYFCASSPPYEQYFGPGTRLTVT.

This clonotype has only a few counts. The rearrangement uses TRBV20-1 and TRBJ2-3; 7 bases are a match to TRBD1. The CDR3 has 15 residues. Germline V gene lookup returns CDR1 DFQATT and CDR2 SNEGSKA (reference sequence). V trimming: 7 bases; J trimming: 1 base; junction bases outside the gene matches: 11. The CDR3 reads CSVIIYRGGTDTQYF. The DNA for the CDR3 is TGCAGTGTAATCATATACAGGGGCGGCACAGATACGCAGTATTTT.